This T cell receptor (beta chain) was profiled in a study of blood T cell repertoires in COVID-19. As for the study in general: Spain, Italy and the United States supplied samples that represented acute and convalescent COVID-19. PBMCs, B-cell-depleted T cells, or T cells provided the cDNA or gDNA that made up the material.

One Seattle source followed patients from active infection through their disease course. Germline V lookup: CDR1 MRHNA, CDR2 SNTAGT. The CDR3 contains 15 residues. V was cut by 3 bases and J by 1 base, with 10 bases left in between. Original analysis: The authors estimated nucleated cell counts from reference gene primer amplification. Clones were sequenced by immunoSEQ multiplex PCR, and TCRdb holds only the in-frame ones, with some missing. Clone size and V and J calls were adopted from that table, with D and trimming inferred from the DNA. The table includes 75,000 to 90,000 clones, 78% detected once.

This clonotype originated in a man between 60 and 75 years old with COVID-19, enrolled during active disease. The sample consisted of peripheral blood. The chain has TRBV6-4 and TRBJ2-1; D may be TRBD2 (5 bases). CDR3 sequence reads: CASSEIALSYNEQFF. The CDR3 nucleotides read TGTGCCAGCAGTGAGATAGCGCTGTCCTACAATGAGCAGTTCTTC.